This T cell receptor beta chain was captured in a study of cytomegalovirus exposure and HLA in healthy donors. The method was immunoSEQ multiplex PCR; TCRdb's version includes in-frame clones alone and lacks a portion of them. The table shows 200,000 to 250,000 clones, with roughly 84% occurring only once. CDR3 size: 12 residues. The germline CDR1 and CDR2 sequences are MDHEN and SYDVKM. Germline trimming cut 11 bases from V and 3 bases from J; bases unmatched to any gene: 4. The sequencing sample was made of PBMCs. The source of this sequence is a woman in her late teens or twenties in good health and CMV-seropositive. The genes are TRBV28 and TRBJ2-3, with 8 bases fitting TRBD1. The CDR3 region has the DNA TGTGCCGTCCAGGGGGCGACAGATACGCAGTATTTT. Residues: CAVQGATDTQYF.